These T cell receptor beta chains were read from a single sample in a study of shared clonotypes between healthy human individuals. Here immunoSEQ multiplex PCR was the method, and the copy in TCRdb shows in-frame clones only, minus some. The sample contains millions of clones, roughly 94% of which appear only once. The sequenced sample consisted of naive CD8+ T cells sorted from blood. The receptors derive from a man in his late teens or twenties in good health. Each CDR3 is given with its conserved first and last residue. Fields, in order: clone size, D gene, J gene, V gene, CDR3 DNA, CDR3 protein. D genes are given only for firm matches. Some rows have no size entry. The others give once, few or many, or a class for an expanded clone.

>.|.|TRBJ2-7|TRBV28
TGTGCCAGCAGTTTTACAGGAGACGAGCAGTACTTC
CASSFTGDEQYF
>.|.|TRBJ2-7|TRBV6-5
TGTGCCAGCAGTTACGGTCCCGCCTACGAGCAGTACTTC
CASSYGPAYEQYF
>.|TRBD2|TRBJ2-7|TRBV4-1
TGCGCCAGCAGCCATTCCCACGGGGGGGAGCAGTACTTC
CASSHSHGGEQYF
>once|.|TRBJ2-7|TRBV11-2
TGTGCCAGCAGCGCGGAGGAGCCCTACGAGCAGTACTTC
CASSAEEPYEQYF
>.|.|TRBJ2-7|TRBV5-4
TGTGCCAGCACCCCGTTTGTGGGGACCTACGAGCAGTACTTC
CASTPFVGTYEQYF
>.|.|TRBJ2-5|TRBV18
TGTGCCAGCTCCCCGGGCTTCGGGGAGTGGGAGACCCAGTACTTC
CASSPGFGEWETQYF
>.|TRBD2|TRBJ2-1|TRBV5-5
TGTGCCAGCAGACTAGCGGGAGTGGGCAATGAGCAGTTCTTC
CASRLAGVGNEQFF
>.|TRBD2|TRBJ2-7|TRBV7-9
TGTGCCAGCAGCAGCCCGACTAGCGGGAGGGCCTACGAGCAGTACTTC
CASSSPTSGRAYEQYF
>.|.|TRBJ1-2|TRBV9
TGTGCCAGCAGCTCCAGTGACCCTTTGGGAACAGGAGGACCCTATGGCTACACCTTC
CASSSSDPLGTGGPYGYTF
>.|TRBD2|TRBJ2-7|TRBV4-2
TGTGCCAGCAGCCAAGAGATCACTAGCGGGGACCTCTCCTACGAGCAGTACTTC
CASSQEITSGDLSYEQYF
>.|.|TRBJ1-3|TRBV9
TGTGCCAGCAGCGTTAACGGCTTAACGGTTAGCACCATATATTTT
CASSVNGLTVSTIYF
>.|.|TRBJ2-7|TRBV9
TGTGCCAGCAGCCTAATCCACATAGCTAGCTCCTACGAGCAGTACTTC
CASSLIHIASSYEQYF
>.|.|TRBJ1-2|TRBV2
TGTGCCAGCATCTCTGGGGGATACTATGGCTACACCTTC
CASISGGYYGYTF
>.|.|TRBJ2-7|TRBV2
TGTGCCAGCAGACTCACCGGGACTTCTCACGAGCAGTACTTC
CASRLTGTSHEQYF
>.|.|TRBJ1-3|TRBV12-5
TGTGCTAGTGGTTCCGAGGAGGACACCATATATTTT
CASGSEEDTIYF
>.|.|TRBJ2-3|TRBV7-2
TGTGCCAGCAGCTCGGACTACCGCAGCACAGATACGCAGTATTTT
CASSSDYRSTDTQYF
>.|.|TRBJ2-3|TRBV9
TGTGCCAGCAGCGTTAGGGAGGGGGACACAGATACGCAGTATTTT
CASSVREGDTDTQYF
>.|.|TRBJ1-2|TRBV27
TGTGCCAGCAGTTTCTTGGCAAACCTACCTATCGACTATGGCTACACCTTC
CASSFLANLPIDYGYTF
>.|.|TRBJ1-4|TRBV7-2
TGTGCCAGCAGCTTAGCTCCGGGATGGGGGAATCCCAACACGATTAACGAAAAACTGTTTTTT
CASSLAPGWGNPNTINEKLFF
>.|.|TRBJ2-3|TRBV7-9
TGTGCTGGGGTAGGGGAGCTTAGCACAGATACGCAGTATTTT
CAGVGELSTDTQYF
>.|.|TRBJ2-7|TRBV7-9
TGTGCCAGCAGCTTAATCGCGGAGGAGGTGCCCGAGCAGTACTTC
CASSLIAEEVPEQYF
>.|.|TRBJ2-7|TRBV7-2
TGTGCCAGCAGCTTAGGAGAATCCTACGAGCAGTACTTC
CASSLGESYEQYF
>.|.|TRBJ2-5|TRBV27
TGTGCCAGCAGTTTATTAGGAGACCCGGAGACCCAGTACTTC
CASSLLGDPETQYF
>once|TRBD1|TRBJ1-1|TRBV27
TGTGCCAGCAGCTTAGGGACAGGGGGTAACACTGAAGCTTTCTTT
CASSLGTGGNTEAFF
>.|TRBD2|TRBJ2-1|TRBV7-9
TGTGCCAGCAGCGTGCTAGCGGGAGGTAGGGACAATGAGCAGTTCTTC
CASSVLAGGRDNEQFF
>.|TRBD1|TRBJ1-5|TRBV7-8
TGTGCCAGCAGCTCGGGACAGATATATAGCAATCAGCCCCAGCATTTT
CASSSGQIYSNQPQHF
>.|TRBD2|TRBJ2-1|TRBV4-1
TGCGCCAGCAGCCAGCTAGCGGGGACATATGGCAATGAGCAGTTCTTC
CASSQLAGTYGNEQFF
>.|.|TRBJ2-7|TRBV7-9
TGTGCCAGCAGCTTTGGGGAATACTACGAGCAGTACTTC
CASSFGEYYEQYF
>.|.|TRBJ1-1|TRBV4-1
TGCGCCAGCAGCCAGGGGGACGCGAACACTGAAGCTTTCTTT
CASSQGDANTEAFF
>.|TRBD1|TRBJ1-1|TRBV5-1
TGCGCCAGCAGCTTGAGGCCAGGGGGCGCAATTACTGAAGCTTTCTTT
CASSLRPGGAITEAFF